This is a list of T cell receptor beta chains from one sample in a study of cytotoxic CD8 clonotypes in ibrutinib-treated CLL. The repertoire was sequenced with immunoSEQ multiplex PCR; TCRdb's copy has only in-frame clones and lacks some. The data contain tens of thousands of clones, over 60% of them singletons. The sequenced sample was PBMCs, obtained after 12 months of ibrutinib treatment. All receptors come from a human donor with chronic lymphocytic leukemia. CDR3s include the opening cysteine and the closing phenylalanine or tryptophan. The D gene is left open where the match is weak. Part of the rows lack a size; the others show once, few, many or a class for expanded clones.

D gene: TRBD2
clone size: .
J gene: TRBJ2-1
V gene: TRBV5-6
CDR3 DNA: TGTGCCAGCAGCTTGCGTTTAGCGGGAGTTAATGAGCAGTTCTTC
CDR3 protein: CASSLRLAGVNEQFF

D gene: .
clone size: .
J gene: TRBJ1-2
V gene: TRBV2
CDR3 DNA: TGTGCCAGCAGTGAAAGGCGATATGGCTACACCTTC
CDR3 protein: CASSERRYGYTF

D gene: .
clone size: .
J gene: TRBJ2-1
V gene: TRBV6-1
CDR3 DNA: TGTGCCAGCAGTGAAGTCGACAACAATGAGCAGTTCTTC
CDR3 protein: CASSEVDNNEQFF

D gene: .
clone size: .
J gene: TRBJ2-3
V gene: TRBV7-6
CDR3 DNA: TGTGCCAGCAGCTTAGCGCCCGACTTCACAGATACGCAGTATTTT
CDR3 protein: CASSLAPDFTDTQYF

D gene: .
clone size: few
J gene: TRBJ1-1
V gene: TRBV7-2
CDR3 DNA: TGTGCCAGCAGCCATGGACAGAGGAACACTGAAGCTTTCTTT
CDR3 protein: CASSHGQRNTEAFF

D gene: TRBD2
clone size: .
J gene: TRBJ2-6
V gene: TRBV4-2
CDR3 DNA: TGTGCCAGCAGCCAAGATCGGCGGGGGGCGGCCAACGTCCTGACTTTC
CDR3 protein: CASSQDRRGAANVLTF

D gene: .
clone size: .
J gene: TRBJ1-5
V gene: TRBV10-3
CDR3 DNA: TGTGCCATCAGTGAGGGATATAGCAATCAGCCCCAGCATTTT
CDR3 protein: CAISEGYSNQPQHF

D gene: TRBD1
clone size: .
J gene: TRBJ2-3
V gene: TRBV28
CDR3 DNA: TGTGCCAGCAGTCCGTGGACAGGGGACGGGGGCACGGATACGCAGTATTTT
CDR3 protein: CASSPWTGDGGTDTQYF

D gene: .
clone size: .
J gene: TRBJ2-5
V gene: TRBV15
CDR3 DNA: TGTGCCACCAGCAGGGAGGGCTTTGAGACCCAGTACTTC
CDR3 protein: CATSREGFETQYF

D gene: .
clone size: .
J gene: TRBJ2-1
V gene: TRBV28
CDR3 DNA: TGTGCCAGCAGGAGCGGTAGCTCCTACAATGAGCAGTTCTTC
CDR3 protein: CASRSGSSYNEQFF

D gene: .
clone size: .
J gene: TRBJ1-5
V gene: TRBV28
CDR3 DNA: TGTGCCAGCAAGGGGCGGGTTAGCAATCAGCCCCAGCATTTT
CDR3 protein: CASKGRVSNQPQHF

D gene: TRBD2
clone size: .
J gene: TRBJ2-3
V gene: TRBV5-1
CDR3 DNA: TGCGCCAGCAGCTTGGGGCCTAGCGGGAGCACAGATACGCAGTATTTT
CDR3 protein: CASSLGPSGSTDTQYF

D gene: .
clone size: .
J gene: TRBJ2-7
V gene: TRBV5-4
CDR3 DNA: TGTGCCAGCAGCCCTTCGGGACGGAGCTCCTACGAGCAGTACTTC
CDR3 protein: CASSPSGRSSYEQYF

D gene: TRBD2
clone size: .
J gene: TRBJ2-7
V gene: TRBV18
CDR3 DNA: TGTGCCAGCTCACCACTCGGACTAGCGGGTTCTAGCTCCTACGAGCAGTACTTC
CDR3 protein: CASSPLGLAGSSSYEQYF

D gene: .
clone size: once
J gene: TRBJ2-3
V gene: TRBV19
CDR3 DNA: TGTGCCAGCTCCTATCTTAGGGGGATAGCCGATACGCAGTATTTT
CDR3 protein: CASSYLRGIADTQYF

D gene: .
clone size: few
J gene: TRBJ2-1
V gene: TRBV9
CDR3 DNA: TGTGCCAGCAGCGTAGGGGCCAGGGCATACAATGAGCAGTTCTTC
CDR3 protein: CASSVGARAYNEQFF

D gene: .
clone size: few
J gene: TRBJ1-2
V gene: TRBV7-2
CDR3 DNA: TGTGCCAGCAGCTTTGGCGCTCGGGACCGAGTATGGGGAGGCTACACCTTC
CDR3 protein: CASSFGARDRVWGGYTF

D gene: .
clone size: .
J gene: TRBJ2-3
V gene: TRBV7-2
CDR3 DNA: TGTGCCAGCAACCTAGCCTATAGCACAGATACGCAGTATTTT
CDR3 protein: CASNLAYSTDTQYF

D gene: .
clone size: .
J gene: TRBJ1-4
V gene: TRBV7-7
CDR3 DNA: TGTGCTAGCAGCTTAGTAGGGGGTGAAAAACTGTTTTTT
CDR3 protein: CASSLVGGEKLFF

D gene: TRBD2
clone size: .
J gene: TRBJ2-1
V gene: TRBV7-6
CDR3 DNA: TGTGCCAGCAGCTCCAGGCCTAGCGGGGCCGGGGATGAGCAGTTCTTC
CDR3 protein: CASSSRPSGAGDEQFF

D gene: TRBD1
clone size: .
J gene: TRBJ2-3
V gene: TRBV28
CDR3 DNA: TGTGCCAGCAGCCCGAACTCTGACAGGGTAACAGATACGCAGTATTTT
CDR3 protein: CASSPNSDRVTDTQYF

D gene: .
clone size: few
J gene: TRBJ1-5
V gene: TRBV6-5
CDR3 DNA: TGTGCCAGCGGGGGGGATGGAAATCAGCCCCAGCATTTT
CDR3 protein: CASGGDGNQPQHF

D gene: .
clone size: .
J gene: TRBJ1-1
V gene: TRBV5-4
CDR3 DNA: TGTGCCAGCAGCTTCGGGGGGTTGAACACTGAAGCTTTCTTT
CDR3 protein: CASSFGGLNTEAFF

D gene: TRBD1
clone size: few
J gene: TRBJ2-1
V gene: TRBV4-2
CDR3 DNA: TGTGCCAGCAGCCAAGGACAGGGGGCCTACAATGAGCAGTTCTTC
CDR3 protein: CASSQGQGAYNEQFF

D gene: .
clone size: .
J gene: TRBJ2-3
V gene: TRBV15
CDR3 DNA: TGTGCCACCAGCAGAACTCCGAATACGCAGTATTTT
CDR3 protein: CATSRTPNTQYF

D gene: .
clone size: .
J gene: TRBJ1-2
V gene: TRBV9
CDR3 DNA: TGTGCCAGCAGCGTCCCCGGGAACTATGGCTACACCTTC
CDR3 protein: CASSVPGNYGYTF

D gene: TRBD2
clone size: .
J gene: TRBJ2-1
V gene: TRBV30
CDR3 DNA: TGTGCCTGGAGTGACGTGACTAGCGGGAGGCCCGATGAGCAGTTCTTC
CDR3 protein: CAWSDVTSGRPDEQFF

D gene: .
clone size: once
J gene: TRBJ1-5
V gene: TRBV6-6
CDR3 DNA: TGTGCCACCCGGGACAGCAATCAGCCCCAGCATTTT
CDR3 protein: CATRDSNQPQHF

D gene: TRBD2
clone size: .
J gene: TRBJ2-7
V gene: TRBV11-2
CDR3 DNA: TGTGCCAGCAGCCCCGGTTCCGGGAGGGGCTTCGAGCAGTACTTC
CDR3 protein: CASSPGSGRGFEQYF

D gene: TRBD1
clone size: .
J gene: TRBJ2-7
V gene: TRBV28
CDR3 DNA: TGTGCCAGCAGGGGGACAGACATCTACGAGCAGTACTTC
CDR3 protein: CASRGTDIYEQYF

D gene: .
clone size: .
J gene: TRBJ1-4
V gene: TRBV4-3
CDR3 DNA: TGCGCCAGCAGCCAAGTACAGGGAAAACTGTTTTTT
CDR3 protein: CASSQVQGKLFF

D gene: .
clone size: .
J gene: TRBJ2-7
V gene: TRBV7-2
CDR3 DNA: TGTGCCAGCAGCTTAGCCTCGGGGGGCGGGAGTGGCTACGAGCAGTACTTC
CDR3 protein: CASSLASGGGSGYEQYF

D gene: .
clone size: once
J gene: TRBJ2-1
V gene: TRBV7-2
CDR3 DNA: TGTGCCAGCAGCTTAGAGACGAGGGCTTCCCGTCCCTCTTACAATGAGCAGTTCTTC
CDR3 protein: CASSLETRASRPSYNEQFF

D gene: .
clone size: .
J gene: TRBJ2-7
V gene: TRBV27
CDR3 DNA: TGTGCCAGCAGTTCCTCCCAGGGGGGCGAGCAGTACTTC
CDR3 protein: CASSSSQGGEQYF

D gene: TRBD1
clone size: .
J gene: TRBJ1-5
V gene: TRBV28
CDR3 DNA: TGTGCCAGCAGAATGACAGGGACCTTTAGTTATCCCCAGCATTTT
CDR3 protein: CASRMTGTFSYPQHF

D gene: TRBD2
clone size: once
J gene: TRBJ2-7
V gene: TRBV2
CDR3 DNA: TGTGCCAGCAGTAAGGGACTACCAAACTACGAGCAGTACTTC
CDR3 protein: CASSKGLPNYEQYF

D gene: .
clone size: .
J gene: TRBJ1-4
V gene: TRBV15
CDR3 DNA: TGTGCCACCGCGGGGTCAGATGAAAAACTGTTTTTT
CDR3 protein: CATAGSDEKLFF

D gene: TRBD1
clone size: .
J gene: TRBJ2-2
V gene: TRBV27
CDR3 DNA: TGTGCCAGCACCACACGAGGGACAGGGATTACCGGGGAGCTGTTTTTT
CDR3 protein: CASTTRGTGITGELFF

D gene: .
clone size: .
J gene: TRBJ2-3
V gene: TRBV19
CDR3 DNA: TGTGCCAGTAGTATCCCCCTGAGGACAGATACGCAGTATTTT
CDR3 protein: CASSIPLRTDTQYF

D gene: TRBD2
clone size: few
J gene: TRBJ2-7
V gene: TRBV5-1
CDR3 DNA: TGCGCCAGCAGCCGGACTAGCGGGAGTTATTACGAGCAGTACTTC
CDR3 protein: CASSRTSGSYYEQYF